A single sample gave rise to the 5 T cell receptor beta chains below, sequenced in a study of shared clonotypes between healthy human individuals. CD45RO-negative, CCR7-positively selected cells formed the naive CD8 fraction, excluding terminally differentiated effector memory CD45RA+ cells. Assay used: immunoSEQ multiplex PCR; TCRdb lists only in-frame clones, some missing. The sample includes some 1,900,000 clones, roughly 94% of them seen just once. The sequenced sample was naive CD8+ T cells sorted from blood. These TCRs come from a man aged 18-30 years in good health.

This clone appeared a few times. This may be a read error, as it is one base from a much larger clone. The sample holds other DNA sequences that translate to the same CDR3. The chain joins TRBV11-2 to TRBJ2-2, with no clear D. The ends were cut back, 5 bases at V and 5 bases at J, with 3 bases in the middle. The CDR3 consists of 11 residues. Germline loops: CDR1 SGHAT, CDR2 FQNNGV. The CDR3 bases are TGTGCCAGCAGCCTAACCGGGGAGCTGTTTTTT. It codes for CASSLTGELFF.

The chain couples TRBV6-5 to TRBJ1-1; TRBD1 matches 11 bases. The CDR3 consists of 15 residues. V shed 2 bases, J shed 4 bases, and the junction held 3 bases outside the gene matches. Germline lookup yields CDR1 MNHEY and CDR2 SVGAGI. This CDR3 is CASSYGTGGGTEAFF. DNA for the CDR3: TGTGCCAGCAGTTACGGGACAGGGGGAGGCACTGAAGCTTTCTTT.

The rearrangement links TRBV30 to TRBJ1-5; 9 nucleotides match TRBD1. The CDR3 contains 15 residues. Losses at the gene ends were 2 bases for V and 5 bases for J; bases not matched to a gene: 7. Germline V gene data show CDR1 as GTSNPN and CDR2 as SVGIG (reference sequence). The CDR3 coding sequence is TGTGCCTGGAGTACCGGGACAGGGACCTATCAGCCCCAGCATTTT. This encodes CAWSTGTGTYQPQHF.

The rearrangement joins TRBV5-1 to TRBJ2-7; D gene uncertain. Germline CDR1 is SGHRS and CDR2 is YFSETQ. The length of the CDR3 is 12 residues. CDR3 nucleotides: TGCGTCCAGCAGGCAGATACCTACGAGCAGTACTTC. It translates to CVQQADTYEQYF. Looking up the rest from reference TRBV5-1 and TRBJ2-7 gives the full variable domain: KAGVTQTPRYLIKTRGQQVTLSCSPISGHRSVSWYQQTPGQGLQFLFEYFSETQRNKGNFPGRFSGRQFSNSRSEMNVSTLELGDSALYLCVQQADTYEQYFGPGTRLTVT.

The chain links TRBV5-8 to TRBJ2-7; TRBD2 agrees at 7 bases. The CDR3 runs 13 residues. Unmatched junction bases numbered 4, after V lost 4 bases and J lost 3 bases. Per germline, CDR1 SGHTS and CDR2 YDEGEE. The CDR3 protein is CASSQGTNYEQYF. For the CDR3, the DNA is TGTGCCAGCAGCCAAGGGACTAACTACGAGCAGTACTTC.